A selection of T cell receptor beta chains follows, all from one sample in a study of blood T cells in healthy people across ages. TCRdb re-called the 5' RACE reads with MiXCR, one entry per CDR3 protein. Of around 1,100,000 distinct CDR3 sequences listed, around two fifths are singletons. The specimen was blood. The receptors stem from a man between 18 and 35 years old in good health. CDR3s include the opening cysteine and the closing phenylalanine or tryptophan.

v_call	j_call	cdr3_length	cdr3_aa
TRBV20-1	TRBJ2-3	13	CSADGDYTDTQYF
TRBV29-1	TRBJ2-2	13	CSVEGSNTGELFF
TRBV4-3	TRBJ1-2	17	CASTRQLRDRGFDGYTF
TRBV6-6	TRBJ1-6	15	CASSYSSGNNSPLHF
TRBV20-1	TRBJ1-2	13	CSARDLFSLGYTF
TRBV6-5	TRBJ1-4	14	CASAPGDYNEKLFF
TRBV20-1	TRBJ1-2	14	CSAKPTGGRDGYTF
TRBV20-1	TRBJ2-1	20	CSARDVSSGGQVLRYNEQFF
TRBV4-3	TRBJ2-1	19	CASSQDLVGGTSSYNEQFF
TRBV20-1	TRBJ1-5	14	CSATTGLRNQPQHF
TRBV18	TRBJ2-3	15	CAGSPDTFNADTQYF